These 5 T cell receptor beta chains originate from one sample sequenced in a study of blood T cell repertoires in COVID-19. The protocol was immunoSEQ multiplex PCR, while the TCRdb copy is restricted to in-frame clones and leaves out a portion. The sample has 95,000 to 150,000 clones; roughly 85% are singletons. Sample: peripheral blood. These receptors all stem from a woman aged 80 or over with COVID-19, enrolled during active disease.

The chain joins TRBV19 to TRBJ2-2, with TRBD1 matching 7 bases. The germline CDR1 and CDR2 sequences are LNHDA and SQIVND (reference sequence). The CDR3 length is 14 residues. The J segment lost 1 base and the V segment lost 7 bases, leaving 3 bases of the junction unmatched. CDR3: CASTRQGNTGELFF. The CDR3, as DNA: TGTGCCAGTACCCGACAGGGGAACACCGGGGAGCTGTTTTTT. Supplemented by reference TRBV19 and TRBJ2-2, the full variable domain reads DGGITQSPKYLFRKEGQNVTLSCEQNLNHDAMYWYRQDPGQGLRLIYYSQIVNDFQKGDIAEGYSVSREKKESFPLTVTSAQKNPTAFYLCASTRQGNTGELFFGEGSRLTVL.

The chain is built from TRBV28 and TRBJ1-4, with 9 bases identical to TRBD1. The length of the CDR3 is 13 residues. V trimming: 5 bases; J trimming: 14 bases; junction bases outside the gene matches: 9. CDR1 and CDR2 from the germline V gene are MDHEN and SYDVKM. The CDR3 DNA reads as TGTGCCAGCAGTACAGGGGGCAGGTTTCGTCTGTTTTTT. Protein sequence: CASSTGGRFRLFF.

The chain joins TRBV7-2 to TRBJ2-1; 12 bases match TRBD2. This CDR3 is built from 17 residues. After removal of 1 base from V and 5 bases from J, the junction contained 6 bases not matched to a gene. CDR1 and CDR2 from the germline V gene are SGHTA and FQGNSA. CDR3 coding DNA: TGTGCCAGCAGCTTAGTACCTAGCGGGAGGGCCCACAATGAGCAGTTCTTC. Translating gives CASSLVPSGRAHNEQFF. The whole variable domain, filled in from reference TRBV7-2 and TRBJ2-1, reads GAGVSQSPSNKVTEKGKDVELRCDPISGHTALYWYRQSLGQGLEFLIYFQGNSAPDKSGLPSDRFSAERTGGSVSTLTIQRTQQEDSAVYLCASSLVPSGRAHNEQFFGPGTRLTVL.

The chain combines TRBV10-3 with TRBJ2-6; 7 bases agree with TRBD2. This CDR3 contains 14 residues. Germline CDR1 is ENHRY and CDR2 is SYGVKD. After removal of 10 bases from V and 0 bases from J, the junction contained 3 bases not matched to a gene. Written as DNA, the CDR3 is TGTGCCACGGGGGGTTCCTCTGGGGCCAACGTCCTGACTTTC. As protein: CATGGSSGANVLTF.

Written as DNA, the CDR3 is TGTGCCATCAAGGAAAGTGCGGGGTACGAGCAGTACTTC. It codes for CAIKESAGYEQYF. The chain has TRBV10-3 and TRBJ2-7; possibly TRBD2 for D (6 bases). Germline CDR1 and CDR2: ENHRY and SYGVKD. The V end lost 7 bases, the J end lost 4 bases, and 14 bases lay between the germline ends. The CDR3 spans 13 residues.